This TCR beta chain was retrieved from a study of T cell repertoires in cytomegalovirus infection. Study results and limitations: HLA-C-restricted, CMV-specific TCR beta clonotypes were dominant ex vivo. Of the TCR beta families, the public ones yielded a cumulative frequency that identified carriers of CMV plus the relevant HLA.

TCRdb itself ran the reads through MiXCR, one entry per CDR3 protein. Among about 890,000 distinct CDR3 sequences listed, around 29% were seen once. Notes on this clonotype: No antigen is known for it.

The sequencing used cultured CD8+ T cells from PBMCs, collected from culture after CMV antigen stimulation. The TCR sequence derives from a human donor in good health (CMV status not recorded). Some clones in this sample may be carry-over from other donors' samples.

CDR3 amino acids: CASSRIPAPPTGYGYTF. In nucleotides, the CDR3 is TGTGCCAGCAGCCGGATACCCGCCCCCCCGACAGGCTATGGCTACACCTTC. The gene calls are TRBV28 and TRBJ1-2; possible D gene TRBD1, 6 bases. V was clipped by 6 bases and J by 4 bases, with 24 bases between them. Germline CDR1 is MDHEN and CDR2 is SYDVKM. The CDR3 has 17 residues.